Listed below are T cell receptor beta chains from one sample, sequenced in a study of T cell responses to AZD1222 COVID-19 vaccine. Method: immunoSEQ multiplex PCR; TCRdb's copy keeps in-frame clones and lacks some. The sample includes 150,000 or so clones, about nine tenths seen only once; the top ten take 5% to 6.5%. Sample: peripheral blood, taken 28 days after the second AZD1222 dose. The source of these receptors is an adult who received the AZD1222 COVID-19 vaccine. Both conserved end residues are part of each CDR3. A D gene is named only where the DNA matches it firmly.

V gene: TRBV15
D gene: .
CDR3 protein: CATSREGRRTYSNQPQHF

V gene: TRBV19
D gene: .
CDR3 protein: CASRVRLLNTEAFF

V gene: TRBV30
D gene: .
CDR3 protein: CAWSLGSQPQHF

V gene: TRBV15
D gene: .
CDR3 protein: CATSRDPGSGNTIYF

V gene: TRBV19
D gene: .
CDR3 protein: CASSIDGKKSRGYTF

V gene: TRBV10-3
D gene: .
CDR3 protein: CAISITGFRSGEENSPLHF

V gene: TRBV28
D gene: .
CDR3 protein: CASLGGGGTDTQYF

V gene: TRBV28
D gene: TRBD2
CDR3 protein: CASSSYPGLAGGFSSYEQYF

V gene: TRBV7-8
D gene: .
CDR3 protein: CASSLDGGFNQPQHF

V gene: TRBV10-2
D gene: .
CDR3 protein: CASSLTGNTGELFF

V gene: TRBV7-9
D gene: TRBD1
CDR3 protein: CASSLGTGQGFANRYF

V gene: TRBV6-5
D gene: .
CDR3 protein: CASRDRYTGELFF

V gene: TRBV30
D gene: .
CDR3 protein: CAWSPPGRPKETQYF

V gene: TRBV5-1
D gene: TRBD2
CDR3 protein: CASSLVGLAADTQYF

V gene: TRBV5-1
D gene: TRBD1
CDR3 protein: CASSGTGGRLFSNTGELFF

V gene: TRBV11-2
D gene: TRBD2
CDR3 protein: CASSTRLAGSYEQYF

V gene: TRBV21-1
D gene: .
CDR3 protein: CASSKDSASPLHF

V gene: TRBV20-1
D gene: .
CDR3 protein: CSASPPFTAVGGYTF

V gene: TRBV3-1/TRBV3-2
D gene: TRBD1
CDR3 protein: CASSQGAGGNSPLHF

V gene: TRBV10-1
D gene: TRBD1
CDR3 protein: CASSEEEGAGYTF

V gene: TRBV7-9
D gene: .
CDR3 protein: CASSLASTGNAPLHF

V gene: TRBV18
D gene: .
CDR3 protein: CASSPGTADNEQFF

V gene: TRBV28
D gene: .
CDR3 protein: CASSFRTIKNTDTQYF

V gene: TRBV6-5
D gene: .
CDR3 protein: CASSPGGILSPLHF

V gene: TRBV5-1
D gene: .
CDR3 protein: CASSLGTYNEQFF

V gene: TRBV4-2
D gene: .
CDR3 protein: CASSQGRGSGFGEKLFF

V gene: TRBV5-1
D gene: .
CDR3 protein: CASRAISTDTQYF

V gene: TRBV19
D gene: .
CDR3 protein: CASNGPVNTEAFF

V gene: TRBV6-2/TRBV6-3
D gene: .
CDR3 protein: CASSSGVSSLHF

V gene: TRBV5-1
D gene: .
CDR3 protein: CASSLGAGADTQYF

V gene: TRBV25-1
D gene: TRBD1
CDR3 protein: CASSGHQTGPFYGYTF

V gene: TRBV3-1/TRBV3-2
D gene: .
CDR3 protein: CASSQRNTIYF

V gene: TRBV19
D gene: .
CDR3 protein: CASRNPGRTGNQPQHF

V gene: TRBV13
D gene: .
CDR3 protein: CASSLQGGNTGELFF

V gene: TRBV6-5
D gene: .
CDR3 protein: CASSYSTNSGNTIYF

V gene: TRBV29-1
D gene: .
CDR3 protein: CSVDQDGLNTEAFF

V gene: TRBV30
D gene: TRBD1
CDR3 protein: CAWGSDRVNVDTQYF

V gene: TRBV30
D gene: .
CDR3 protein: CAWSRKTEYNSPLHF

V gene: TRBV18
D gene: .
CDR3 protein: CASSKDMNTEAFF

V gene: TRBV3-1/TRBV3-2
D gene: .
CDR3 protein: CASSLELGGLGYGYTF

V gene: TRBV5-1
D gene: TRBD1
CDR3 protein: CASSLAFGTGFPGELFF

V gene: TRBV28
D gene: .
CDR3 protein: CASSTLVGLYTF

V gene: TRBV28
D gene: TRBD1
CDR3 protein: CASTRPGQGVGYTF

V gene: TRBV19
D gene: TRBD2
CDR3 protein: CASSSTSGRARSTGELFF

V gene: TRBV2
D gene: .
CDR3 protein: CASRIGTDYGYTF

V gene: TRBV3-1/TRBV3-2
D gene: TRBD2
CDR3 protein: CASSPRTSGGALNEQFF

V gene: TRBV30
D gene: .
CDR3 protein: CAWSVQGRLAKNIQYF

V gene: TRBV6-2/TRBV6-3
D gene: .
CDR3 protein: CASSLTGGEQFF

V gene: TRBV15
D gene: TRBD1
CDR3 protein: CATSRADRDSDTQYF

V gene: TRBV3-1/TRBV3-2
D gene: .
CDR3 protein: CASSQVAANSPLHF

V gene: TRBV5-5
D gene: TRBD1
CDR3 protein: CASSLIQGAGYGYTF

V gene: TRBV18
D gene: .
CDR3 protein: CASWLPGNTIYF

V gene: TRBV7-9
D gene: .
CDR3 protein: CASSLAAGWDEQYF